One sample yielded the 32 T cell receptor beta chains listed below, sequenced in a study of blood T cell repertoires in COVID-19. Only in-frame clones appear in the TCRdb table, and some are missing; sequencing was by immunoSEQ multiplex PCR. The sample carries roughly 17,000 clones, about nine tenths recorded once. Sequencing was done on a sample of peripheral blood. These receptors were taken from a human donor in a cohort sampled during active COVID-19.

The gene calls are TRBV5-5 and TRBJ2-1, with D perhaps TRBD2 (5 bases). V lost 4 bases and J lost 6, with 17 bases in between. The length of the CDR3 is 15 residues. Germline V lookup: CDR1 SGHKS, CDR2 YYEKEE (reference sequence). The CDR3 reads CASSPLAQSLNEQFF. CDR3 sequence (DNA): TGTGCCAGCAGCCCCCTAGCACAGTCCCTCAATGAGCAGTTCTTC.

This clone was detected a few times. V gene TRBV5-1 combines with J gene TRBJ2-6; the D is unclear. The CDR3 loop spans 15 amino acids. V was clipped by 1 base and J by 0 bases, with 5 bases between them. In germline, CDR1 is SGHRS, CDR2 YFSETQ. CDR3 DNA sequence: TGCGCCAGCAGCTTGATGGCCTCTGGGGCCAACGTCCTGACTTTC. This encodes CASSLMASGANVLTF.

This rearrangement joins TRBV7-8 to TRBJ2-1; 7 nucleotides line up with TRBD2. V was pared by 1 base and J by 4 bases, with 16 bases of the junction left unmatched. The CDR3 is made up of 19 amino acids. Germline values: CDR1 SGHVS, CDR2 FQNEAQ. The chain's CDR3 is CASSLGRASGHPGYNEQFF. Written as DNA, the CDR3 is TGTGCCAGCAGCTTAGGTCGGGCTAGCGGACATCCAGGTTACAATGAGCAGTTCTTC.

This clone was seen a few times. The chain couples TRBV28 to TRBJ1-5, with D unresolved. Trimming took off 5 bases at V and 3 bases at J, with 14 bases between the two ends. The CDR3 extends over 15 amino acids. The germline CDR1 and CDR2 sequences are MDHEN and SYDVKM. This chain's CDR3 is CASSRYLGYNQPQHF. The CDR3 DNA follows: TGTGCCAGCAGTCGCTACCTGGGCTACAATCAGCCCCAGCATTTT.

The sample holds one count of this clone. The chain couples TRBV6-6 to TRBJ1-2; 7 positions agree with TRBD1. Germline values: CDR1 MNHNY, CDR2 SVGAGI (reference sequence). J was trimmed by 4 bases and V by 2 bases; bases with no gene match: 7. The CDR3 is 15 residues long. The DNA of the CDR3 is TGTGCCAGCAGTTACGATCACGACAGGGCCTATGGCTACACCTTC. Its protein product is CASSYDHDRAYGYTF.

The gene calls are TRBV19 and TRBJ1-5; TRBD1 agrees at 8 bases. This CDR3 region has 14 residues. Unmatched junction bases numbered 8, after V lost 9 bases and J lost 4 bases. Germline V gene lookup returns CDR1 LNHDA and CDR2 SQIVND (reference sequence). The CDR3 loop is CASPGTGGNQPQHF. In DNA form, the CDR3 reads TGTGCCAGCCCAGGGACAGGAGGAAATCAGCCCCAGCATTTT.

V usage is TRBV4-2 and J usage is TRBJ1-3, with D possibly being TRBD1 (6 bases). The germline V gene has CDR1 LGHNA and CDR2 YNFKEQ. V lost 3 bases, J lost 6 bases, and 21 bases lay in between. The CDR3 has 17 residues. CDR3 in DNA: TGTGCCAGCAGCCAGGCCCCTCACAGGGTTTACCTAAACACCATATATTTT. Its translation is CASSQAPHRVYLNTIYF.

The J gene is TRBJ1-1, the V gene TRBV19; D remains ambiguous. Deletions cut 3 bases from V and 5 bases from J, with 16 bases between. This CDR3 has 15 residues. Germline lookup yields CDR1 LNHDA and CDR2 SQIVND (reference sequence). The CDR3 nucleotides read TGTGCCAGTAGTATTGGCCTCGGGTTAGGTACTGAAGCTTTCTTT. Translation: CASSIGLGLGTEAFF.

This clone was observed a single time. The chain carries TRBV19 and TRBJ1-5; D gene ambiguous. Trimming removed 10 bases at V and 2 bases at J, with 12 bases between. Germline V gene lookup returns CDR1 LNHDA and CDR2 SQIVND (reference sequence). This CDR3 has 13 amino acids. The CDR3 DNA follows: TGTGCCATTACGGGAGGGCGCAATCAGCCCCAGCATTTT. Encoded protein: CAITGGRNQPQHF.

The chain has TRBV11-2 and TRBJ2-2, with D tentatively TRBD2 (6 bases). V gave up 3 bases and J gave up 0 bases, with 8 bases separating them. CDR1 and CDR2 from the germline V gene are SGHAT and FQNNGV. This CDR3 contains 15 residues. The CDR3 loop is CASSLVAANTGELFF. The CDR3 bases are TGTGCCAGCAGCTTGGTAGCGGCGAACACCGGGGAGCTGTTTTTT.

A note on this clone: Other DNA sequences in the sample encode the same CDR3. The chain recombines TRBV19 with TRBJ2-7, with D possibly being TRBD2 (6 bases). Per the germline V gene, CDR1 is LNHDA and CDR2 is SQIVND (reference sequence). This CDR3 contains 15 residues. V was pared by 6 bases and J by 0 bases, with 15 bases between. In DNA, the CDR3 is TGTGCCAGTAGCCCCGGGACTGGACTCTCCTACGAGCAGTACTTC. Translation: CASSPGTGLSYEQYF.

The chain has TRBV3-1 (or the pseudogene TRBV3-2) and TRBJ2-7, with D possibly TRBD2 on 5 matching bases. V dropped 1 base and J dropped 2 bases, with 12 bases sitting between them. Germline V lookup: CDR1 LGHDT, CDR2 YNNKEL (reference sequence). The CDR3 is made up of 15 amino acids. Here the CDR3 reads CASSQGPAEAYEQYF. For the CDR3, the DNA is TGTGCCAGCAGCCAAGGACCCGCGGAGGCCTACGAGCAGTACTTC.

DNA for the CDR3: TGTGCCAGCAGTGATTTGGACAGGGGGGATCAGCCCCAGCATTTT. Translated, it gives CASSDLDRGDQPQHF. The rearrangement joins TRBV6-1 to TRBJ1-5; 10 nucleotides match TRBD1. The CDR3 totals 15 residues. With 3 bases clipped from V and 5 bases from J, the junction kept 4 bases outside the gene matches. Germline-derived CDR1 and CDR2 are MNHNS and SASEGT.

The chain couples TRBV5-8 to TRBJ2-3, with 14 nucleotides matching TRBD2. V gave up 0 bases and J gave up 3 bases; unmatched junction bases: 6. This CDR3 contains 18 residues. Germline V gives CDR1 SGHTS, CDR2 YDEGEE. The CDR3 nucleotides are TGTGCCAGCAGCTTGGTTGTGACTAGCGGGAGGGGGACAGATACGCAGTATTTT. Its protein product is CASSLVVTSGRGTDTQYF.

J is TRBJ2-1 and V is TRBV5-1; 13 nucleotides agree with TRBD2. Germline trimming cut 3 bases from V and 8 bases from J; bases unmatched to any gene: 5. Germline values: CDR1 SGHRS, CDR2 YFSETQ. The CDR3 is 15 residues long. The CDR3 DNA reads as TGCGCCAGCAGCTCACTAGCGGGAGGGCCGGATGAGCAGTTCTTC. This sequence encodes CASSSLAGGPDEQFF.

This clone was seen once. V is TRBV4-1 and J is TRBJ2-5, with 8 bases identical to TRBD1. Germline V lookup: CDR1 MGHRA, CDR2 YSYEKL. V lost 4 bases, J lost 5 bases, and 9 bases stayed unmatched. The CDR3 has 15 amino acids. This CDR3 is CASSPRTGMGETQYF. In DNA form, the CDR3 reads TGCGCCAGCAGCCCCCGGACAGGGATGGGGGAGACCCAGTACTTC.

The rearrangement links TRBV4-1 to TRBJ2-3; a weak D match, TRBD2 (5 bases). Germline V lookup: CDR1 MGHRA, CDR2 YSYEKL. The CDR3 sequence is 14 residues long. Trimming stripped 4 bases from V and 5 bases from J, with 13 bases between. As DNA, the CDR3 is TGCGCCAGCAGCCTCGGACTGAATCAAGATACGCAGTATTTT. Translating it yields CASSLGLNQDTQYF.

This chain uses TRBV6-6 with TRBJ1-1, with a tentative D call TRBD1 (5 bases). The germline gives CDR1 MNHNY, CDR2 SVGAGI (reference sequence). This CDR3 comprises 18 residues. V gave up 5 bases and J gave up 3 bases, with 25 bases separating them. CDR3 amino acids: CASSQHYISDNRHTEAFF. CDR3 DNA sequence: TGTGCCAGCAGTCAGCATTATATCTCGGACAACAGACACACTGAAGCTTTCTTT.

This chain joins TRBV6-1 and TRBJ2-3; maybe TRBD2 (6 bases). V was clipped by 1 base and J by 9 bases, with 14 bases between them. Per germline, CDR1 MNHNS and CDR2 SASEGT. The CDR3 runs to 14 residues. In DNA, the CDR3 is TGTGCCAGCAGTGAAGGGGAGGAAAGGGAGACGCAGTATTTT. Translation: CASSEGEERETQYF.

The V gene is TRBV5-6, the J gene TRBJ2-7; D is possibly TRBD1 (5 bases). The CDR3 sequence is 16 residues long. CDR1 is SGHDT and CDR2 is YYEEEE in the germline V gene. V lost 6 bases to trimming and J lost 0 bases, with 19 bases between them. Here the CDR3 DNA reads TGTGCCAGCATGAATTTCGGGCGGACAAGCTCCTACGAGCAGTACTTC. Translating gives CASMNFGRTSSYEQYF.

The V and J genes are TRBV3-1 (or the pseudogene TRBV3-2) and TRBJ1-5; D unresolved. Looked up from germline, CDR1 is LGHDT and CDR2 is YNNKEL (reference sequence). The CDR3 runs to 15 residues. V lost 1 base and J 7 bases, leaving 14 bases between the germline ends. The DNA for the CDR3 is TGTGCCAGCAGCCAAGGGTCGACTGCCGGGCAGCCCCAGCATTTT. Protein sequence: CASSQGSTAGQPQHF.

CDR3 nucleotides: TGTGCCAGCAGCCCCCGGGTAGGGGCGACCTACGAGCAGTACTTC. Translating it yields CASSPRVGATYEQYF. The V and J genes are TRBV9 and TRBJ2-7; possibly TRBD1 for D (5 bases). The V and J ends lost 4 bases and 2 bases respectively, with 16 bases between them. Germline CDR1 and CDR2: SGDLS and YYNGEE. This CDR3 region has 15 residues.

The CDR3: CASSRRGGQYF. CDR3 bases: TGTGCCAGCAGCCGGCGAGGGGGTCAGTACTTC. The chain employs TRBV3-1 (or the pseudogene TRBV3-2) and TRBJ2-5, with a possible D match to TRBD1 (6 bases). The CDR3 is 11 amino acids. The V and J ends lost 4 bases and 11 bases respectively, with 11 bases between them. Germline V gene data show CDR1 as LGHDT and CDR2 as YNNKEL (reference sequence).

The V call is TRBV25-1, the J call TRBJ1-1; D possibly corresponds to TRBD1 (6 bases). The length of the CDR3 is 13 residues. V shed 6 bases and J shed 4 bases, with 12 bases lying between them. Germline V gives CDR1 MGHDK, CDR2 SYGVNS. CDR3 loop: CASSATGITEAFF. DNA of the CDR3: TGTGCCAGCAGCGCAACAGGGATCACTGAAGCTTTCTTT.

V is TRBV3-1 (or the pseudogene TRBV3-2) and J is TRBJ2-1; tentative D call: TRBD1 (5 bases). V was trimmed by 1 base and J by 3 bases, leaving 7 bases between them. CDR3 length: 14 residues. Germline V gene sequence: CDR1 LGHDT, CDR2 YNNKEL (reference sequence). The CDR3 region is CASSQGGGYNEQFF. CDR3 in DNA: TGTGCCAGCAGCCAAGGGGGCGGCTACAATGAGCAGTTCTTC.

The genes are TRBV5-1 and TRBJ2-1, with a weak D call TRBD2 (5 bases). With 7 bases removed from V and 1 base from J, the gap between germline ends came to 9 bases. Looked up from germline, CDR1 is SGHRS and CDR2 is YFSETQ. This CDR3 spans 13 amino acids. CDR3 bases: TGCGCCAGCGGGAGTTCGTCCTACAATGAGCAGTTCTTC. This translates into CASGSSSYNEQFF.

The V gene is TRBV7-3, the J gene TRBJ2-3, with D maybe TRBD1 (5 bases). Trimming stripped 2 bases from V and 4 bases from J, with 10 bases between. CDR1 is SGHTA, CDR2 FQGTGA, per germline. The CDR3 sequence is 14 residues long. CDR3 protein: CASSLPGQADTQYF. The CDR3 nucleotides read TGTGCCAGCAGCTTACCCGGACAAGCAGATACGCAGTATTTT.

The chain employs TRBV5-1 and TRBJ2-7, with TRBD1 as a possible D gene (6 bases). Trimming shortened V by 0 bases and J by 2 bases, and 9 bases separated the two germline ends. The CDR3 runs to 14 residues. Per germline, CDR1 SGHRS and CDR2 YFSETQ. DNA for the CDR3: TGCGCCAGCAGCTTGGAAGGGGGAACCTACGAGCAGTACTTC. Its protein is CASSLEGGTYEQYF. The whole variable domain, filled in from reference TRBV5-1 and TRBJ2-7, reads KAGVTQTPRYLIKTRGQQVTLSCSPISGHRSVSWYQQTPGQGLQFLFEYFSETQRNKGNFPGRFSGRQFSNSRSEMNVSTLELGDSALYLCASSLEGGTYEQYFGPGTRLTVT.

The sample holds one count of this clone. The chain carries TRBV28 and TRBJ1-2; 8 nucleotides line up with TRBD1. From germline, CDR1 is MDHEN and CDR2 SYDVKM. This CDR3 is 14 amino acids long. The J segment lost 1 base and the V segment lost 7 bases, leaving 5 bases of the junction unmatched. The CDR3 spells CASTWTGNNYGYTF. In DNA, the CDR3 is TGTGCCAGCACCTGGACAGGGAATAACTATGGCTACACCTTC.

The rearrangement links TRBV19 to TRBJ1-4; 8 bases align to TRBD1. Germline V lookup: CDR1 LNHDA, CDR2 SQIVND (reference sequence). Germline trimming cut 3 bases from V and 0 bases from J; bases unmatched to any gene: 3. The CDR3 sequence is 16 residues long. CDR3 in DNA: TGTGCCAGTAGTATGGGGACAGGAACAACTAATGAAAAACTGTTTTTT. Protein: CASSMGTGTTNEKLFF. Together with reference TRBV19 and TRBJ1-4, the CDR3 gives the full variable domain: DGGITQSPKYLFRKEGQNVTLSCEQNLNHDAMYWYRQDPGQGLRLIYYSQIVNDFQKGDIAEGYSVSREKKESFPLTVTSAQKNPTAFYLCASSMGTGTTNEKLFFGSGTQLSVL.

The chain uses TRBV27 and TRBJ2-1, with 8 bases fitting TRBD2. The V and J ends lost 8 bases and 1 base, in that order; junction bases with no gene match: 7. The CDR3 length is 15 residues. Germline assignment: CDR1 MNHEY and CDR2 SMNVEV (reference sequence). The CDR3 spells CASSSGSKSYNEQFF. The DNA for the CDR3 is TGTGCCAGCTCGAGCGGGAGTAAGTCCTACAATGAGCAGTTCTTC.

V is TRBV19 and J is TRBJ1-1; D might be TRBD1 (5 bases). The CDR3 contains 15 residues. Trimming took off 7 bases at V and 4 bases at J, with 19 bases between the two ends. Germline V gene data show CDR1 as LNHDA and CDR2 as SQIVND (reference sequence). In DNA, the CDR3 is TGTGCCAGTACCCCTCAGTGGGGCGTCCGCACTGAAGCTTTCTTT. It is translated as CASTPQWGVRTEAFF.